The rows below give T cell receptor beta chains drawn from one sample of a study of OX40 agonist ivuxolimab in advanced cancers. Some clones are missing from TCRdb's copy, which holds only in-frame ones; the method was immunoSEQ multiplex PCR. In the table there are tens of thousands of clones, 85% to 90% of which are singletons. Sample: CD4+ or CD8+ T cells sorted from blood, taken in a trial of the OX40 agonist ivuxolimab. The source of these receptors is an adult with an advanced solid tumor such as melanoma, head and neck, liver or kidney cancer. Each CDR3 is given with its conserved first and last residue. D genes are given only for firm matches. For some rows the clone size is stated as once, few or many, or as a class when expanded; others skip it.

J gene	V gene	clone size	D gene	CDR3 DNA	CDR3 protein
TRBJ1-3	TRBV20-1	NA	NA	TGCAGTGCTAGATGGAGAAACACCATATATTTT	CSARWRNTIYF
TRBJ2-2	TRBV4-3	once	NA	TGCGCCAGCAGCCACCGCAAGCCGTTCAACACCGGGGAGCTGTTTTTT	CASSHRKPFNTGELFF
TRBJ2-1	TRBV7-8	NA	NA	TGTGCCAGCAGCTTAGCCCCCACTAGCTCCTACAATGAGCAGTTCTTC	CASSLAPTSSYNEQFF
TRBJ2-5	TRBV9	NA	TRBD1	TGTGCCAGCAGTGTCGGACAGGGGGCGAGAGAGACCCAGTACTTC	CASSVGQGARETQYF
TRBJ2-5	TRBV2	NA	NA	TGTGCCAGCAGTGAAACAGGCCAAGAGACCCAGTACTTC	CASSETGQETQYF
TRBJ2-1	TRBV19	NA	NA	TGTGCCAGTAGCTCATACAATGAGCAGTTCTTC	CASSSYNEQFF
TRBJ1-1	TRBV7-2	NA	TRBD1	TGTGCCAGCAGCTTTTCGAGACAGGGGATAAACACTGAAGCTTTCTTT	CASSFSRQGINTEAFF
TRBJ1-6	TRBV6-1	NA	NA	TGTGCCAGCAAGGAGGGTCCGGGGAATTCACCCCTCCACTTT	CASKEGPGNSPLHF
TRBJ2-7	TRBV6-1	NA	NA	TGTGCCAGCAGTGGGACACATCGCACCTACGAGCAGTACTTC	CASSGTHRTYEQYF
TRBJ1-6	TRBV2	NA	TRBD1	TGTGCCAGCAGTCTAAGACAGGGTATCAATTCACCCCTCCACTTT	CASSLRQGINSPLHF
TRBJ2-3	TRBV10-1	NA	TRBD1	TGCGCCAGCAACCAAGACAGGGGGCCCACAGATACGCAGTATTTT	CASNQDRGPTDTQYF
TRBJ2-7	TRBV5-5	NA	NA	TGTGCCAGCAGCGGTGACTCGGGACGGGATCACTACGAGCAGTACTTC	CASSGDSGRDHYEQYF
TRBJ1-3	TRBV29-1	once	NA	TGCAGCGTTGAGTCGGGAGCAGAGTTAGGAAACACCATATATTTT	CSVESGAELGNTIYF
TRBJ2-5	TRBV7-2	NA	TRBD2	TGTGCCAGCAAACTCCGGGGGGGCCGCGAGACCCAGTACTTC	CASKLRGGRETQYF
TRBJ2-4	TRBV5-1	NA	TRBD2	TGCGCCAGCAGCCCCGGGACTAGCGGGACCAAAAACATTCAGTACTTC	CASSPGTSGTKNIQYF
TRBJ1-1	TRBV5-1	NA	TRBD1	TGCGCCAGCAGCTCAGAGACAGGGGAGGCTGAAGCTTTCTTT	CASSSETGEAEAFF
TRBJ2-7	TRBV6-5	NA	TRBD2	TGTGCCAGCAGTTACGGGACTAGCGTCTACGAGCAGTACTTC	CASSYGTSVYEQYF